This TCR beta chain emerged from a study of blood T cell repertoires in COVID-19 (dated by TCRdb to 2018 to 2021). About the study as a whole: The collaborator samples originated in the United States, Italy and Spain and spanned the acute and convalescent phases of COVID-19. The material from the prospective study consisted of cDNA or gDNA derived from T cells, B-cell-depleted T cells, or PBMCs. The dataset comprised deeply sampled blood TCRbeta repertoires from subjects exposed to, actively infected with, or recovered from COVID-19. The repertoires were released in a freely available public database meant as a resource for research on the immune response to SARS-CoV-2. The samples were drawn from the first 160 participants of the ongoing ImmuneRACE study and from 1,254 subjects provided by 6 global collaborators. Sample metadata almost always included a de-identified subject ID, COVID-19 status, age in years and sex. HLA class I and class II types, where available, came from metadata supplied by the sample provider rather than from assay-based typing.

TCRbeta CDR3 regions were amplified from genomic DNA by means of the immunoSEQ Assay, a bias-controlled multiplex PCR. In the source study's methods: The number of nucleated cells in each sample was estimated by amplification of reference gene primers within the assay. To quantify the absolute abundance of each unique TCRbeta CDR3 rearrangement, sequence reads were collapsed and filtered. For each sample, productive Simpson clonality was calculated by taking the square root of Simpson's diversity index across productive rearrangements. TCRdb stores this immuneACCESS table with in-frame sequences only. Part of the clones is absent; in the studies checked, under half of the shortfall reflects unresolved V genes, and no reason is known for the rest. V and J calls and clone size follow that table, whereas D and trimming were derived from the DNA. The sample has about 240,000 clones on record, approximately 91% of them singletons. The ten largest clonotypes hold approximately 0.8% of the sample.

General findings and caveats noted by the study authors: How much clinical and demographic metadata was included differed by source and by participant, and the metadata was provided uncurated.

Trimming removed 5 bases from V and 8 bases from J; the gene matches leave 8 bases unexplained. Sequences SEHNR (CDR1) and FQNEAQ (CDR2) are obtained from the germline V gene (reference sequence). Spanning cysteine to phenylalanine, the CDR3 consists of 14 amino acids. Kept here is only the CDR3 DNA, which spans 42 bases and is read in frame from base 1. Of note for this clone: Its antigen is currently not known. Qualities for individual bases were not recorded, and no much larger clone is one base off.

Whole blood was collected in K2EDTA tubes by collaborating institutions according to the institutions' own protocols. For TCRbeta analysis, collaborators shipped samples in one of three forms: frozen whole blood, isolated PBMCs, or DNA extracted from either of those sample types. The rearrangement combines TRBV7-9 with TRBJ2-1; TRBD2 aligns with 8 central bases. The TCR comes from a woman younger than 45 with acute or convalescent COVID-19. Sequences were obtained from peripheral blood. The CDR3 protein is CASSPGGGKDEQFF. The DNA sequence is TGTGCCAGCAGCCCGGGGGGGGGCAAGGATGAGCAGTTCTTC.